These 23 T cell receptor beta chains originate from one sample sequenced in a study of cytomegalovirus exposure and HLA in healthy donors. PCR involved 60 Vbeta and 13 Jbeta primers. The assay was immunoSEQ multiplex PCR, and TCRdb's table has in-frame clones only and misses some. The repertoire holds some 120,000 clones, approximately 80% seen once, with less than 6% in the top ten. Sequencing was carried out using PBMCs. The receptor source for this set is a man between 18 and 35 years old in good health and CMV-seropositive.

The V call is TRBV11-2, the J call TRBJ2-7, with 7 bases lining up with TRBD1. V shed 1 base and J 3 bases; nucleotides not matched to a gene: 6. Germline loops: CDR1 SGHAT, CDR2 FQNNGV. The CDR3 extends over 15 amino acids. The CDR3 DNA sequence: TGTGCCAGCAGCTTAGGACAGGGTGGATTCTACGAGCAGTACTTC. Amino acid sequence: CASSLGQGGFYEQYF.

The DNA for the CDR3 is TGTGCCTGGAGTGGACAGCCAAACACTGAAGCTTTCTTT. Protein: CAWSGQPNTEAFF. The chain has TRBV30 and TRBJ1-1; weak D call: TRBD1 (5 bases). CDR1 GTSNPN and CDR2 SVGIG come from the germline V gene (reference sequence). CDR3 length: 13 residues. The V end lost 1 base, the J end lost 2 bases, and 8 bases lay between the germline ends. Full variable domain (rest looked up from reference TRBV30 and TRBJ1-1): SQTIHQWPATLVQPVGSPLSLECTVEGTSNPNLYWYRQAAGRGLQLLFYSVGIGQISSEVPQNLSASRPQDRQFILSSKKLLLSDSGFYLCAWSGQPNTEAFFGQGTRLTVV.

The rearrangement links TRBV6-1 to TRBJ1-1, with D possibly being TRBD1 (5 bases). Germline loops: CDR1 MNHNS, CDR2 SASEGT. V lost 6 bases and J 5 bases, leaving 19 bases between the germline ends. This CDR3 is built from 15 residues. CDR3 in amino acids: CASRPTDNVGTEAFF. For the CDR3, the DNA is TGTGCCAGCAGACCGACGGACAATGTTGGGACTGAAGCTTTCTTT.

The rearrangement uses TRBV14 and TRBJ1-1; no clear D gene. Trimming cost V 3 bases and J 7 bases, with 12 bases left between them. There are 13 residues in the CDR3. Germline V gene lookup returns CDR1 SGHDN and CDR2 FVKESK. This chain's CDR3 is CASSQWGEVEAFF. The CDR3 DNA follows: TGTGCCAGCAGCCAGTGGGGAGAGGTTGAAGCTTTCTTT. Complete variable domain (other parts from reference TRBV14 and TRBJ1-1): EAGVTQFPSHSVIEKGQTVTLRCDPISGHDNLYWYRRVMGKEIKFLLHFVKESKQDESGMPNNRFLAERTGGTYSTLKVQPAELEDSGVYFCASSQWGEVEAFFGQGTRLTVV.

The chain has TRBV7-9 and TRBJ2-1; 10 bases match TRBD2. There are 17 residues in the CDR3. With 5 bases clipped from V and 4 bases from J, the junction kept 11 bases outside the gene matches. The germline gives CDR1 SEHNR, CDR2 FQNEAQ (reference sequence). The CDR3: CASSQLSGLADYNEQFF. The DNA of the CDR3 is TGTGCCAGCAGCCAATTATCCGGACTAGCGGATTACAATGAGCAGTTCTTC.

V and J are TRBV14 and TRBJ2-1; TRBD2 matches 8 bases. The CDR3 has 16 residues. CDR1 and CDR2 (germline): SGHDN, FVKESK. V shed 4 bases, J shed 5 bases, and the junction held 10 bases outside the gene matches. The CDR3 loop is CASSRLTGTRNNEQFF. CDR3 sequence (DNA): TGTGCCAGCAGCCGCCTTACCGGGACTAGGAACAATGAGCAGTTCTTC.

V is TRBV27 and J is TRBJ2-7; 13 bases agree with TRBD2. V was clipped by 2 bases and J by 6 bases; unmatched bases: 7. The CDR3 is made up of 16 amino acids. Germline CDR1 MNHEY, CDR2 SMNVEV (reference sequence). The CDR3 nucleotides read TGTGCCAGCAGTTTAAGACTAGCGGGGGGAGGGGTCGAGCAGTACTTC. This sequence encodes CASSLRLAGGGVEQYF.

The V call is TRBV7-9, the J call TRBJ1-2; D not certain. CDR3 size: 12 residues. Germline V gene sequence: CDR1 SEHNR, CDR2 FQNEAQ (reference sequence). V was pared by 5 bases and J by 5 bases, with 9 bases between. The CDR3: CASSARVYGYTF. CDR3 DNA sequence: TGTGCCAGCAGCGCCCGGGTTTATGGCTACACCTTC.

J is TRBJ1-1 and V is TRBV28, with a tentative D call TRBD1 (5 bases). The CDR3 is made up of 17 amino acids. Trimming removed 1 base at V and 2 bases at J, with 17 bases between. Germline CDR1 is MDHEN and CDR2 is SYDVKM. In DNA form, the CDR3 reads TGTGCCAGCAGTTTATCGACAGCCAGGGCGGGAAACACTGAAGCTTTCTTT. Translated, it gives CASSLSTARAGNTEAFF.

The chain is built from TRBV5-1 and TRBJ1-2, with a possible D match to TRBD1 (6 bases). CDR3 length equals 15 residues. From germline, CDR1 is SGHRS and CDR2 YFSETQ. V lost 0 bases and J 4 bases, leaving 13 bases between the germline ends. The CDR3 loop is CASSLAPGDLYGYTF. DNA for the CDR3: TGCGCCAGCAGCTTGGCTCCAGGGGATCTCTATGGCTACACCTTC.

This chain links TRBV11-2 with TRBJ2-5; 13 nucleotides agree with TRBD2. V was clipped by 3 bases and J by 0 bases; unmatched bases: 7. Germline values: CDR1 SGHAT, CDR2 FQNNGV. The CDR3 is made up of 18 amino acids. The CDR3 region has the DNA TGTGCCAGCAGCTTTGGGACTAGCGGGATTTACCACCAAGAGACCCAGTACTTC. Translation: CASSFGTSGIYHQETQYF.

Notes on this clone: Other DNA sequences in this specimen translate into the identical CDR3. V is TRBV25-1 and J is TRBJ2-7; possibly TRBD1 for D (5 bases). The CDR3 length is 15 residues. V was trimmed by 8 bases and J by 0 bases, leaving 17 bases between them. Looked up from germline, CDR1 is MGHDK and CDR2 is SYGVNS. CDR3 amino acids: CASQGVDRGSYEQYF. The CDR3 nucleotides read TGTGCCAGCCAAGGGGTCGACAGAGGCTCCTACGAGCAGTACTTC.

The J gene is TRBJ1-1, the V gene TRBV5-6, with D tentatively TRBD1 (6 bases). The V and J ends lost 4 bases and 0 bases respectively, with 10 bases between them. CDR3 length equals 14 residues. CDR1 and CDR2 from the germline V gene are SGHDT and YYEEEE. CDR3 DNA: TGTGCCAGCAGCGATACAGGGATGAACACTGAAGCTTTCTTT. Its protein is CASSDTGMNTEAFF.

CDR3 sequence (DNA): TGTGCCAGCAGCTCGGGGGCAGGGACAGGGGCCTACGAGCAGTACTTC. This sequence encodes CASSSGAGTGAYEQYF. V and J are TRBV6-4 and TRBJ2-7, with TRBD1 identical over 10 bases. The CDR3 runs 16 residues. V lost 6 bases, J lost 2 bases, and 10 bases stayed unmatched. Germline V CDR1 and CDR2: MRHNA, SNTAGT.

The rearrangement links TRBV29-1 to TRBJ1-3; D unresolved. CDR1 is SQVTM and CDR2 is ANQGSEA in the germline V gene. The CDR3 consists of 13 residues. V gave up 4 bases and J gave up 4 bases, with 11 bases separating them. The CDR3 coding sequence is TGCAGCGTTGTGGAGTTGTACGGAAACACCATATATTTT. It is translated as CSVVELYGNTIYF. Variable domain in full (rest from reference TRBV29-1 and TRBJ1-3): SAVISQKPSRDICQRGTSLTIQCQVDSQVTMMFWYRQQPGQSLTLIATANQGSEATYESGFVIDKFPISRPNLTFSTLTVSNMSPEDSSIYLCSVVELYGNTIYFGEGSWLTVV.

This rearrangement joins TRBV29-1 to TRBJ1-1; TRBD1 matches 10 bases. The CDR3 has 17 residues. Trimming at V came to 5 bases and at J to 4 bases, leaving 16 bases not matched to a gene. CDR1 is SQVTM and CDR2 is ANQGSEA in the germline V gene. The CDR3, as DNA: TGCAGCGTTTATGACCGGGACAGGGGAGGCAGGGGCACTGAAGCTTTCTTT. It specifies CSVYDRDRGGRGTEAFF.

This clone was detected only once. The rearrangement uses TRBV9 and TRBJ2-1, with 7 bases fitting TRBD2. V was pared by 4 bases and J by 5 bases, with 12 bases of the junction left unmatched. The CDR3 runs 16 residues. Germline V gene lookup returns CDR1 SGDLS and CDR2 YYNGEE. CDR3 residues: CASSFEVAGANNEQFF. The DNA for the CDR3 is TGTGCCAGCAGCTTCGAAGTGGCGGGAGCGAACAATGAGCAGTTCTTC.

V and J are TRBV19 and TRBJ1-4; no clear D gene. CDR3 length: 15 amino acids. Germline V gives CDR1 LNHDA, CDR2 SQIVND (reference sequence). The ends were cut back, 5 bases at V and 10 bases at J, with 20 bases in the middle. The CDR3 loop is CASSFSGGRAGKLFF. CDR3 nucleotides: TGTGCCAGTAGTTTCTCGGGAGGCCGGGCTGGAAAACTGTTTTTT.

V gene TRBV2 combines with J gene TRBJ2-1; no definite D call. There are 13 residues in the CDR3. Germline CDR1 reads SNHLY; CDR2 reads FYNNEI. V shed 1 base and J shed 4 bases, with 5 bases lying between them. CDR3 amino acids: CASSEEEYNEQFF. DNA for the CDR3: TGTGCCAGCAGTGAAGAGGAGTACAATGAGCAGTTCTTC.

This CDR3 reads CASSFTTGMNTEAFF. CDR3 bases: TGTGCCAGCAGCTTTACGACAGGGATGAACACTGAAGCTTTCTTT. The V gene is TRBV7-3, the J gene TRBJ1-1, with 7 nucleotides matching TRBD1. V shed 3 bases and J 0 bases; nucleotides not matched to a gene: 4. Germline CDR1 reads SGHTA; CDR2 reads FQGTGA. This CDR3 is built from 15 residues.

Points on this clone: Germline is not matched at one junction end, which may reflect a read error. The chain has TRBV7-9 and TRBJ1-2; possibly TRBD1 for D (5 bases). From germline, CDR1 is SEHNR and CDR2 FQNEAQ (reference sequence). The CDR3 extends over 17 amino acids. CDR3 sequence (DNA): TGTGCCAGCAGCTTAGATTTCACTGACAGCCTTAACTGTGGCTACACCTTC. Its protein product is CASSLDFTDSLNCGYTF.

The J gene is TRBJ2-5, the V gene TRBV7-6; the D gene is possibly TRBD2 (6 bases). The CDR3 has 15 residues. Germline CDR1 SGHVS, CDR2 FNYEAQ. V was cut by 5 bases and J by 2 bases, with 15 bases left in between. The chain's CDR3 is CASSRIAGSQETQYF. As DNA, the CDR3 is TGTGCCAGCAGCCGGATTGCGGGGTCACAAGAGACCCAGTACTTC.

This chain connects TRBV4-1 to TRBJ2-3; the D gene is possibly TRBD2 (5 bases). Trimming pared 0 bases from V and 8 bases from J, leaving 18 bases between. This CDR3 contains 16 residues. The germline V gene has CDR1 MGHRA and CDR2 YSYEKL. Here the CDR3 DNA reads TGCGCCAGCAGCCAAGAACCGCAGGCACACAGCGGTACGCAGTATTTT. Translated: CASSQEPQAHSGTQYF.